This T cell receptor beta chain was identified during a study of T-cell memory formation after mild COVID-19. About the research overall: Clustering of TCRs was largely donor specific.

J lost 1 base, V lost 0 bases, and 3 bases had no gene match. Germline V CDR1 and CDR2: DFQATT, SNEGSKA (reference sequence). This CDR3 is built from 15 residues. TCRdb passed the 5' RACE reads through MiXCR, listing each CDR3 protein once. The sample includes about 130,000 distinct CDR3 sequences, more than 15% of them seen just once. This clonotype was found a few times. The V call is TRBV20-1, the J call TRBJ2-3; 8 bases line up with TRBD1. Material for sequencing was PBMCs or a T cell subset sorted from them (not recorded which). The receptor's source is a man aged 18 to 29 who had mild COVID-19 (a few samples of this study predate the infection). Cell type and time point are not known. This CDR3 reads CSARDAGQGTDTQYF. In DNA form, the CDR3 reads TGCAGTGCTAGAGACGCGGGACAGGGCACAGATACGCAGTATTTT.